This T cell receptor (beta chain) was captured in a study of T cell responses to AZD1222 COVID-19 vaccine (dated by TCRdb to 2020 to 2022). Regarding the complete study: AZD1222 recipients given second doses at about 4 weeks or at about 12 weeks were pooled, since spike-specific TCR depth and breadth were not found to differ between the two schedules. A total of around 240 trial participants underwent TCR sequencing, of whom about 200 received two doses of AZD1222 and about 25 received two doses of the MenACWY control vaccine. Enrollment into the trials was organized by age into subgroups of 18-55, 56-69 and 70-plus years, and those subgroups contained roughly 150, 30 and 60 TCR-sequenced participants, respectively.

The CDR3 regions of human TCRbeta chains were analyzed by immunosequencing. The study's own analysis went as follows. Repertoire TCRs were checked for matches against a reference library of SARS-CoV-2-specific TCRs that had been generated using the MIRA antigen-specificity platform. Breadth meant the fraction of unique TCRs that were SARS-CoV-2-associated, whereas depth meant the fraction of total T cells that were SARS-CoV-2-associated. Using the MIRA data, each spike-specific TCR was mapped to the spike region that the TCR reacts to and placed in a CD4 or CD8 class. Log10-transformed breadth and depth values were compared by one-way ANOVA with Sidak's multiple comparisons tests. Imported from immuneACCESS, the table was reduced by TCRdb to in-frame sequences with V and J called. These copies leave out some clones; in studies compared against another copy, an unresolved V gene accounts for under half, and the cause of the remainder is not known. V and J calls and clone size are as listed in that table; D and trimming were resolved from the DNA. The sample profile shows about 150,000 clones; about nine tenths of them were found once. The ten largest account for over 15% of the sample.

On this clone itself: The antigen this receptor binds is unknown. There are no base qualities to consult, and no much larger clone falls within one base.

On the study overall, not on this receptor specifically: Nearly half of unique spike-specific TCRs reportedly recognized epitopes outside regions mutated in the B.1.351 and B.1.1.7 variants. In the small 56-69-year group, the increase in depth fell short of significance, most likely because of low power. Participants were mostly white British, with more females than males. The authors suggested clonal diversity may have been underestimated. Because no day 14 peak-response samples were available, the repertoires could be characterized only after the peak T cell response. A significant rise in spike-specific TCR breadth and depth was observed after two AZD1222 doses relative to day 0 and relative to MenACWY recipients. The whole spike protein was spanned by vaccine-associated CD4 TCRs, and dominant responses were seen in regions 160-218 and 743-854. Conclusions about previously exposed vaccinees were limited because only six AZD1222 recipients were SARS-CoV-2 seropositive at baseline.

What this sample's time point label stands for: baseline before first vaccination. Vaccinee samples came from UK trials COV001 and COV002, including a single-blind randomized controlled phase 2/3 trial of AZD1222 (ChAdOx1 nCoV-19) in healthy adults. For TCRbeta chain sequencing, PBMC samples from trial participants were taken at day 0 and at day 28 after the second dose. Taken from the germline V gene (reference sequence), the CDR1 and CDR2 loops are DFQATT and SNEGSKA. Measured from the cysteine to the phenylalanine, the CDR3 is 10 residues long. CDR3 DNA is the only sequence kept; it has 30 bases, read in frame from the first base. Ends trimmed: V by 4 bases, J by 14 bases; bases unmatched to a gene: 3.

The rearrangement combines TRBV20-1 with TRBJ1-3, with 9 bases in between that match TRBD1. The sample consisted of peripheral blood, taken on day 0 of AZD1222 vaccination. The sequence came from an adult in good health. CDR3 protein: CSAKGQGLYF. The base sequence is TGCAGTGCTAAAGGACAGGGGTTATATTTT.